The clone carrying this TCR beta chain was seen more than once but under ten times. Its antigen is not known. The data originate from a study of T cells after yellow fever vaccination. Findings of the study overall: Primary-vaccination clones mostly resurfaced post-booster (96% CD4, roughly 90% CD8).

TCRdb used MiXCR to reprocess the 5' RACE reads, holding one entry per CDR3 protein. The profile covers about 99,000 distinct CDR3 sequences, with approximately 5.5% appearing a single time and about two fifths taken by the ten largest. The V and J ends lost 2 bases and 4 bases respectively, with 6 bases between them. This CDR3 spans 13 amino acids. Germline V gene data show CDR1 as MNHNY and CDR2 as SVGAGI (reference sequence). This receptor was taken from a man between 18 and 35 years old who received the YFV17D yellow fever vaccine. The material sequenced was CD8+ T cells sorted from PBMCs, taken 10 days after the yellow fever booster vaccination. The chain employs TRBV6-6 and TRBJ1-5; D unclear. For the CDR3, the DNA is TGTGCCAGCAGTTACAAGGGTAATCAGCCCCAGCATTTT. Amino acid sequence: CASSYKGNQPQHF.